This TCR beta chain derives from a study of CD8 T cells in ankylosing spondylitis. The CDR3 contains 15 residues. CDR1 is MNHNS and CDR2 is SASEGT in the germline V gene. V lost 5 bases, J lost 3 bases, and 7 bases stayed unmatched. MiXCR was run by TCRdb on the 5' RACE reads, yielding one entry per CDR3 protein. Altogether about 130,000 distinct CDR3 sequences are present, 7% being singletons, with the ten largest covering 9% to 15%. This clonotype has a count of ten or more. Sequencing was done on a sample of blood, either unsorted or a sorted T cell fraction (not recorded which). The sequence came from a male donor with ankylosing spondylitis or in good health (not recorded which). The chain couples TRBV6-1 to TRBJ1-2; 9 bases map to TRBD1. As DNA, the CDR3 is TGTGCCAGCAGTCCACGACAGGGGGGACACTATGGCTACACCTTC. Translating gives CASSPRQGGHYGYTF.